The 7 T cell receptor beta chains given below trace back to one sample, sequenced in a study of early T cells in non-severe SARS-CoV-2 infection (dated by TCRdb to the early 2020s). Library construction relied on 5' RACE. Sequencing used a NextSeq 500. The public sequencing data were trimmed at Q25 with fastp and processed into clonotypes with MiXCR by TCRdb, which kept only in-frame beta chains. A single entry per CDR3 protein holds the most common genes and DNA from its merged rows. The sample has 80,000 to 95,000 distinct CDR3 sequences on record, roughly 15% of them singletons. The ten biggest clones cover around 5.8% of the sample. Sequenced material: whole blood. The receptors here all came from an adult who was a healthcare worker with PCR-confirmed SARS-CoV-2 infection or an uninfected control (not recorded which).

This clonotype was seen at least ten times. The chain couples TRBV7-3 to TRBJ2-1; tentative D call: TRBD2 (5 bases). The CDR3 consists of 16 residues. Germline CDR1 reads SGHTA; CDR2 reads FQGTGA. Trimming left V 3 bases short and J 7 bases short, with 19 bases between. CDR3 bases: TGTGCCAGCAGCTTGTGGAGGCCCGGAGTCGGGAATGAGCAGTTCTTC. It specifies CASSLWRPGVGNEQFF.

The chain has TRBV7-3 and TRBJ2-2; D assignment may be TRBD1 or TRBD2 (6 bases each). Germline V gives CDR1 SGHTA, CDR2 FQGTGA. V was pared by 4 bases and J by 0 bases, with 15 bases between. CDR3 length: 17 amino acids. The CDR3 reads CASSSLGGATNTGELFF. The CDR3 region has the DNA TGTGCCAGCAGCTCCTTGGGGGGCGCCACGAACACCGGGGAGCTGTTTTTT.

This sequence joins TRBV11-2 and TRBJ1-2, with 8 positions matching TRBD1. CDR1 is SGHAT, CDR2 FQNNGV, per germline. This CDR3 spans 17 amino acids. Losses at the gene ends were 5 bases for V and 4 bases for J; bases not matched to a gene: 15. CDR3 DNA: TGTGCCAGCAGCCCCTGGACAGGGCATGAGGCCATCTATGGCTACACCTTC. This codes for CASSPWTGHEAIYGYTF. The full variable domain, rest sourced from reference TRBV11-2 and TRBJ1-2, is EAGVAQSPRYKIIEKRQSVAFWCNPISGHATLYWYQQILGQGPKLLIQFQNNGVVDDSQLPKDRFSAERLKGVDSTLKIQPAKLEDSAVYLCASSPWTGHEAIYGYTFGSGTRLTVV.

This clonotype appeared a few times. The chain carries TRBV7-6 and TRBJ2-2; no firm D call. The V gene lost 1 base and the J gene lost 6 bases, with 6 bases spanning the gap. The CDR3 covers 13 residues. Germline-derived CDR1 and CDR2 are SGHVS and FNYEAQ. In DNA, the CDR3 is TGTGCCAGCAGCTTAGGCCCCGCCGGGGAGCTGTTTTTT. Protein: CASSLGPAGELFF. Drawing the rest from reference TRBV7-6 and TRBJ2-2, the complete variable domain is GAGVSQSPRYKVTKRGQDVALRCDPISGHVSLYWYRQALGQGPEFLTYFNYEAQQDKSGLPNDRFSAERPEGSISTLTIQRTEQRDSAMYRCASSLGPAGELFFGEGSRLTVL.

The rearrangement links TRBV7-9 to TRBJ2-7; D possibly corresponds to TRBD2 (6 bases). Between the trimmed V and J ends, which lost 1 base and 6 bases, there was a span of 22 bases. There are 17 residues in the CDR3. CDR1 is SEHNR and CDR2 is FQNEAQ in the germline V gene (reference sequence). CDR3 in amino acids: CASSLGAPLGTPPEQYF. The DNA for the CDR3 is TGTGCCAGCAGCTTAGGGGCCCCCCTGGGGACTCCACCCGAGCAGTACTTC.

This clonotype appeared many times. This sequence joins TRBV27 and TRBJ2-1; D uncertain. Germline CDR1 and CDR2: MNHEY and SMNVEV (reference sequence). Between the trimmed V and J ends, which lost 0 bases and 7 bases, there was a span of 13 bases. CDR3 length: 15 residues. The CDR3 bases are TGTGCCAGCAGTTTATCGAACTACAAAGGGAATGAGCAGTTCTTC. Protein sequence: CASSLSNYKGNEQFF.

This clonotype occurred a few times. In nucleotides, the CDR3 is TGTGCCAGCGCCCCCGGGACAGGGGGCCTGGGGGAGCAGTTCTTC. This codes for CASAPGTGGLGEQFF. The rearrangement uses TRBV16 and TRBJ2-1; 12 bases are shared with TRBD1. CDR3 length: 15 residues. Germline V CDR1 and CDR2: KGHSY, FQNENV. Germline trimming cut 8 bases from V and 10 bases from J; bases unmatched to any gene: 12.